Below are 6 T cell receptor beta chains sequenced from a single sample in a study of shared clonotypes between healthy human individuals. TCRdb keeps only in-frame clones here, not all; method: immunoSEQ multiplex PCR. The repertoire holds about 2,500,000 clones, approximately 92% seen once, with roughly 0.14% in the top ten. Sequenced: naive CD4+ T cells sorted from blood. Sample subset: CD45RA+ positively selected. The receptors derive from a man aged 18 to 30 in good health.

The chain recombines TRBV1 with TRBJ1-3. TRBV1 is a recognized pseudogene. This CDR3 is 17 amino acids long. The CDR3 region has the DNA TGCACCAGCAGCCCAAAGATTATTAAGGACTCCGGAAACACCATATATTTT. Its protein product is CTSSPKIIKDSGNTIYF.

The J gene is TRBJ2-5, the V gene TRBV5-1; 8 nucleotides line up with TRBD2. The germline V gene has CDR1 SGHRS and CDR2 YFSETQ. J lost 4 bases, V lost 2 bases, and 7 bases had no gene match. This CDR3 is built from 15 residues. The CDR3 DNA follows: TGCGCCAGCAGCTTAGACGGGAGGGCAGCAGAGACCCAGTACTTC. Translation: CASSLDGRAAETQYF.

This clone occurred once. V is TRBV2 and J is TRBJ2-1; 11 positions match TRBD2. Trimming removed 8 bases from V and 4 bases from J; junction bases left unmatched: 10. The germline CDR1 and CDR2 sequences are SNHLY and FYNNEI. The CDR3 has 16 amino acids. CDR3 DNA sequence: TGTGCCAGCCGCGGGACTAGCGGAGCGATATACAATGAGCAGTTCTTC. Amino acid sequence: CASRGTSGAIYNEQFF.

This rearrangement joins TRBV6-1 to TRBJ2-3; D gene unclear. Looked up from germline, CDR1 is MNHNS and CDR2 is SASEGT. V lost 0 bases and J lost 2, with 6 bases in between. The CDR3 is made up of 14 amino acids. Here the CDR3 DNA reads TGTGCCAGCAGTGAAGCGACTTACACAGATACGCAGTATTTT. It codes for CASSEATYTDTQYF.

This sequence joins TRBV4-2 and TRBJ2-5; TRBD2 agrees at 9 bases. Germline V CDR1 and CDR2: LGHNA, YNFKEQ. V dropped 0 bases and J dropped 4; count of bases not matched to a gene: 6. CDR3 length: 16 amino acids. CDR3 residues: CASSQDWAGGTETQYF. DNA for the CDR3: TGTGCCAGCAGCCAAGATTGGGCGGGGGGGACAGAGACCCAGTACTTC.

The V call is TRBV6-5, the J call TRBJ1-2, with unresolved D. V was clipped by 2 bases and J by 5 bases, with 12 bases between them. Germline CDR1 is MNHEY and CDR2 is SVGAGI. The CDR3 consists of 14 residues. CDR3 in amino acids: CASSYEPAPYGYTF. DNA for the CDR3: TGTGCCAGCAGTTACGAGCCAGCTCCTTATGGCTACACCTTC.